Shown below are 2 T cell receptor beta chains from a single sample sequenced in a study of shared clonotypes between healthy human individuals. Assay: immunoSEQ multiplex PCR; the TCRdb copy retains only in-frame clones and omits some. The sample gives 730,000 or so clones, 60% to 80% of which show up once; 1.8% is in the top ten. Specimen: memory CD4+ T cells sorted from blood. Subset denoted: CD45RA-negative fraction. These receptors originate from a woman in her twenties or thirties in good health.

The rearrangement uses TRBV6-6 and TRBJ1-5; a possible D gene is TRBD1 (5 bases). The germline V and J ends were trimmed by 2 bases and 7 bases, with 12 bases remaining between them. The CDR3 contains 14 residues. Looked up from germline, CDR1 is MNHNY and CDR2 is SVGAGI (reference sequence). This CDR3 reads CASSYGAGNQPQHF. CDR3 DNA: TGTGCCAGCAGTTACGGGGCAGGGAACCAGCCCCAGCATTTT.

V is TRBV5-4 and J is TRBJ2-1; the match to TRBD2 covers 11 bases. V dropped 3 bases and J dropped 4; count of bases not matched to a gene: 3. The CDR3 has 15 residues. In germline, CDR1 is SGHNT, CDR2 YYREEE (reference sequence). The CDR3 nucleotides are TGTGCCAGCAGCTGGGCTAGCGGGGGGTACAATGAGCAGTTCTTC. The encoded protein is CASSWASGGYNEQFF.